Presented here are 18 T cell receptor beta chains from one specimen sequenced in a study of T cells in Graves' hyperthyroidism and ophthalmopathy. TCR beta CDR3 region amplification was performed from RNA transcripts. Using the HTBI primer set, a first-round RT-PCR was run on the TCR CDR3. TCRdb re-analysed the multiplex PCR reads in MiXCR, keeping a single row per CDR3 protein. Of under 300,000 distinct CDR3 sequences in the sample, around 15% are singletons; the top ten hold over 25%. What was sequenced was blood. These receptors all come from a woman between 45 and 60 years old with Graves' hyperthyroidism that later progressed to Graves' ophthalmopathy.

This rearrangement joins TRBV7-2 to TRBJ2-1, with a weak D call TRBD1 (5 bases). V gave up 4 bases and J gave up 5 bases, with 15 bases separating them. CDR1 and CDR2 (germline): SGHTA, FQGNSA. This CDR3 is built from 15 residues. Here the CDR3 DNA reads TGTGCCAGCAGCTGGTCGTGGGGCAGTGACAATGAGCAGTTCTTC. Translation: CASSWSWGSDNEQFF. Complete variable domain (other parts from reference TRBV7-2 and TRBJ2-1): GAGVSQSPSNKVTEKGKDVELRCDPISGHTALYWYRQSLGQGLEFLIYFQGNSAPDKSGLPSDRFSAERTGGSVSTLTIQRTQQEDSAVYLCASSWSWGSDNEQFFGPGTRLTVL.

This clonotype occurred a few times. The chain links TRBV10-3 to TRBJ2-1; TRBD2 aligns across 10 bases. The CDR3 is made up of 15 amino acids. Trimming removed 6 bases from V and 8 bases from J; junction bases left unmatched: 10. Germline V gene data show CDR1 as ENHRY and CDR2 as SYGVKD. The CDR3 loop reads CAIRLSSGSKDEQFF. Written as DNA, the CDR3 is TGTGCCATCAGGCTATCTAGCGGGAGCAAGGATGAGCAGTTCTTC.

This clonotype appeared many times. The CDR3, as DNA: TGTGCCAGCAGCCAAGGTCTAGCGGGAGGTAGTTATTACTTC. This sequence encodes CASSQGLAGGSYYF. V and J are TRBV3-1 and TRBJ2-5; the match to TRBD2 covers 11 bases. The CDR3 runs 14 residues. Germline trimming cut 1 base from V and 14 bases from J; bases unmatched to any gene: 9. Germline-derived CDR1 and CDR2 are LGHDT and YNNKEL (reference sequence).

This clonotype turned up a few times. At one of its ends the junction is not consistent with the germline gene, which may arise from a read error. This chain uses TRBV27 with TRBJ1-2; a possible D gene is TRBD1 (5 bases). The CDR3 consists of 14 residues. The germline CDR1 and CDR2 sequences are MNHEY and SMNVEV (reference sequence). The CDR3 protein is CAGSLWGRTGGYTF. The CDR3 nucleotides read TGTGCCGGCAGTTTATGGGGCAGAACGGGTGGCTACACCTTC.

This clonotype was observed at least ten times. This chain's CDR3 is CASSRVGLAGDLYEQYF. The CDR3 nucleotides are TGTGCCAGCAGTCGCGTTGGACTAGCGGGAGACCTATACGAGCAGTACTTC. The chain links TRBV6-2 or TRBV6-3 to TRBJ2-7, with 13 nucleotides matching TRBD2. V lost 5 bases and J lost 4; bases outside the gene matches: 11. The V gene's germline CDR1 is MNHEY and CDR2 SVGEGT. The CDR3 has 17 residues.

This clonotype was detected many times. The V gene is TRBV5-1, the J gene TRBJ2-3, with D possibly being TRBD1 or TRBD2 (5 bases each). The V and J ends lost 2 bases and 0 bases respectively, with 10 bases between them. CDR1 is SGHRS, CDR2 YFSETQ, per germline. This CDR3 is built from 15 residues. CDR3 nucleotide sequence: TGCGCCAGCAGCTTTGTGGGACCTAGCACAGATACGCAGTATTTT. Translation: CASSFVGPSTDTQYF. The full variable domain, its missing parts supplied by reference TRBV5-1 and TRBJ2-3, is KAGVTQTPRYLIKTRGQQVTLSCSPISGHRSVSWYQQTPGQGLQFLFEYFSETQRNKGNFPGRFSGRQFSNSRSEMNVSTLELGDSALYLCASSFVGPSTDTQYFGPGTRLTVL.

CDR3 in amino acids: CASSLPTSGVYNEQFF. The DNA of the CDR3 is TGTGCCAGCAGCCTTCCGACTAGCGGGGTATACAATGAGCAGTTCTTC. The chain has TRBV6-2 or TRBV6-3 and TRBJ2-1; TRBD2 matches 11 bases. This CDR3 has 16 amino acids. V was clipped by 6 bases and J by 4 bases; unmatched bases: 8. Per the germline V gene, CDR1 is MNHEY and CDR2 is SVGEGT.

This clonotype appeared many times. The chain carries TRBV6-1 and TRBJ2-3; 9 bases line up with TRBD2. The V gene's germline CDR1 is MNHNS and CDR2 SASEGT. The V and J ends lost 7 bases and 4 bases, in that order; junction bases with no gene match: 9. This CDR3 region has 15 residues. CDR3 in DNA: TGTGCCAGCACCCGATTAGCGGGAGTCCCAGATACGCAGTATTTT. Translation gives CASTRLAGVPDTQYF.

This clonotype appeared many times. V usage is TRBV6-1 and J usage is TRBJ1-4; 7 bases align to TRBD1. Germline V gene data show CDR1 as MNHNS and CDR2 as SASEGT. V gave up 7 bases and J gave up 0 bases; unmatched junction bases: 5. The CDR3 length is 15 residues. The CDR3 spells CASTSGTATNEKLFF. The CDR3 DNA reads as TGTGCCAGCACCTCCGGGACAGCAACTAATGAAAAACTGTTTTTT.

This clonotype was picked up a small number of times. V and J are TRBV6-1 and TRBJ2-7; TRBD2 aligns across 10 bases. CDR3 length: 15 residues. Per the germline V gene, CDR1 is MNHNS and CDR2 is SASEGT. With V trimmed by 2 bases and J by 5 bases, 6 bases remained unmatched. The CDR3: CASSESPSGRNEQYF. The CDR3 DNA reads TGTGCCAGCAGTGAATCCCCTAGCGGGAGAAACGAGCAGTACTTC.

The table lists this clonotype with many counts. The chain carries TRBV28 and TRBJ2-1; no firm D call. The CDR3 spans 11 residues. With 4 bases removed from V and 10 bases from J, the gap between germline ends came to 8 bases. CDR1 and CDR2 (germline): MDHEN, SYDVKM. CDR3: CASSSEREQFF. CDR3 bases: TGTGCCAGCAGTTCCGAACGCGAGCAGTTCTTC. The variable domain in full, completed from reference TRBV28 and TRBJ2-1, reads DVKVTQSSRYLVKRTGEKVFLECVQDMDHENMFWYRQDPGLGLRLIYFSYDVKMKEKGDIPEGYSVSREKKERFSLILESASTNQTSMYLCASSSEREQFFGPGTRLTVL.

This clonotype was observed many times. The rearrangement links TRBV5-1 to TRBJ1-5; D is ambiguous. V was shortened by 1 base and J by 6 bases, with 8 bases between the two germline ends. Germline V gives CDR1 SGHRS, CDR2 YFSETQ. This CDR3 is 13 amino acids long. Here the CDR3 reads CASSLSSGQPQHF. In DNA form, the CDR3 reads TGCGCCAGCAGCTTGTCTTCGGGTCAGCCCCAGCATTTT. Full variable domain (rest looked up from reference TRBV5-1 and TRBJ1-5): KAGVTQTPRYLIKTRGQQVTLSCSPISGHRSVSWYQQTPGQGLQFLFEYFSETQRNKGNFPGRFSGRQFSNSRSEMNVSTLELGDSALYLCASSLSSGQPQHFGDGTRLSIL.

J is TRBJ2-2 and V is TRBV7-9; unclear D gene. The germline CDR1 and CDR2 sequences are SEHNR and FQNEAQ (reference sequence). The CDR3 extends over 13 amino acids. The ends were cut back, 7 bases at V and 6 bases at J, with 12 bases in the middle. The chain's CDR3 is CASTNKDAGELFF. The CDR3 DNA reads TGTGCCAGCACCAATAAGGATGCCGGGGAGCTGTTTTTT.

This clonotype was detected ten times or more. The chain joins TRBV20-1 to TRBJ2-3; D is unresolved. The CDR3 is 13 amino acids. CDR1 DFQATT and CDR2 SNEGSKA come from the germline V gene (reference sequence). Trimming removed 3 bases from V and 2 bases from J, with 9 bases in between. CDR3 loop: CSASFGFTDTQYF. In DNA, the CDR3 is TGCAGTGCTAGCTTCGGTTTCACAGATACGCAGTATTTT.

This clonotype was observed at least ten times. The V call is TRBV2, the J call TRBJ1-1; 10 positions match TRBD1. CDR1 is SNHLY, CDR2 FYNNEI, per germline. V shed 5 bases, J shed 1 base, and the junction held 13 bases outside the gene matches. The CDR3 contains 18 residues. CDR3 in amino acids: CASSPGEGQGLRNTEAFF. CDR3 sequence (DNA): TGTGCCAGCAGTCCCGGCGAGGGACAGGGGCTAAGGAACACTGAAGCTTTCTTT.

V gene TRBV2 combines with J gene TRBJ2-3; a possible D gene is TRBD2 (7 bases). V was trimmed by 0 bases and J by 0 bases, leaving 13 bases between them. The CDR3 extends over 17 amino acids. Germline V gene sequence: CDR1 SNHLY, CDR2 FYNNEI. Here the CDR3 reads CASSEALGGASTDTQYF. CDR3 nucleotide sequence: TGTGCCAGCAGTGAAGCGCTTGGGGGGGCAAGCACAGATACGCAGTATTTT. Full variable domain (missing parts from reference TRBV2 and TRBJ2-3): EPEVTQTPSHQVTQMGQEVILRCVPISNHLYFYWYRQILGQKVEFLVSFYNNEISEKSEIFDDQFSVERPDGSNFTLKIRSTKLEDSAMYFCASSEALGGASTDTQYFGPGTRLTVL.

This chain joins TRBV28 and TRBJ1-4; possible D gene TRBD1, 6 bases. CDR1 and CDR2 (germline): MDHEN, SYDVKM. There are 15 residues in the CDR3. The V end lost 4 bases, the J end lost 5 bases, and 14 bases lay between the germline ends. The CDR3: CASSSTGRWNEKLFF. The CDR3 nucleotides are TGTGCCAGCAGTTCGACAGGACGATGGAATGAAAAACTGTTTTTT.

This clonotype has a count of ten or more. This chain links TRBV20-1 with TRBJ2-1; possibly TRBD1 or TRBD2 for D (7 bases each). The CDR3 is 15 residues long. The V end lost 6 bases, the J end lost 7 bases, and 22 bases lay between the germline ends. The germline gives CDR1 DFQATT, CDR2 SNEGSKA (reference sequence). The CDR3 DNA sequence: TGCAGTGCGGGAGGGTTGAGACAGGGAATGAATGAGCAGTTCTTC. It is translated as CSAGGLRQGMNEQFF.